A selection of T cell receptor beta chains follows, all from one sample in a study of a mutant IDH1 vaccine in newly diagnosed glioma. Sequenced by immunoSEQ multiplex PCR; TCRdb stores in-frame clones only, minus some. The sample shows 32,000 or so clones, about 86% of them seen only once. No antigen is known for these receptors. The specimen comprised PBMCs, sampled from a glioma patient whose treatment included an IDH1 peptide vaccine. The receptor set was obtained from a young man with glioma. The CDR3 runs from the conserved cysteine through the conserved F or W. D genes are given only for firm matches. Expanded clones are given a class, and other clones once, few, many or no size at all.

clone_size: few; d_call: -; j_call: TRBJ2-3; v_call: TRBV7-9; cdr3_nt: TGTGCCAGCAGCTCCTTCACAAGACAGACAGATACGCAGTATTTT; cdr3_aa: CASSSFTRQTDTQYF
clone_size: -; d_call: TRBD1; j_call: TRBJ1-4; v_call: TRBV6-1; cdr3_nt: TGTGCCAGCAGTGAACTCAGGGGGCCGAGTAATGAAAAACTGTTTTTT; cdr3_aa: CASSELRGPSNEKLFF
clone_size: -; d_call: TRBD1; j_call: TRBJ2-2; v_call: TRBV5-4; cdr3_nt: TGTGCCAGCAGCCCGCCTTTGACAGGGTGGAACACCGGGGAGCTGTTTTTT; cdr3_aa: CASSPPLTGWNTGELFF
clone_size: -; d_call: -; j_call: TRBJ2-3; v_call: TRBV7-6; cdr3_nt: TGTGCCAGCAGCTCAAGGGCAGATACGCAGTATTTT; cdr3_aa: CASSSRADTQYF
clone_size: -; d_call: -; j_call: TRBJ2-1; v_call: TRBV6-1; cdr3_nt: TGTGCCAGCAGTTTGGTGGATATTGGGAATGAGCAGTTCTTC; cdr3_aa: CASSLVDIGNEQFF
clone_size: few; d_call: -; j_call: TRBJ1-3; v_call: TRBV7-9; cdr3_nt: TGTGCCAGCAGCTTAGGGCTACAGGGCTTACCTGGAAACACCATATATTTT; cdr3_aa: CASSLGLQGLPGNTIYF
clone_size: -; d_call: -; j_call: TRBJ2-3; v_call: TRBV15; cdr3_nt: TGTGCCACCAGCAGAGAATCCGGGGTTAGCACAGATACGCAGTATTTT; cdr3_aa: CATSRESGVSTDTQYF
clone_size: -; d_call: TRBD1; j_call: TRBJ1-2; v_call: TRBV6-5; cdr3_nt: TGTGCCAGCACCAGGGGGCAGGAAAATGGCTACACCTTC; cdr3_aa: CASTRGQENGYTF
clone_size: -; d_call: -; j_call: TRBJ2-7; v_call: TRBV11-2; cdr3_nt: TGTGCCAGCAGCTCGCAAGCTGTCGAGCAGTACTTC; cdr3_aa: CASSSQAVEQYF
clone_size: -; d_call: -; j_call: TRBJ1-5; v_call: TRBV27; cdr3_nt: TGTGCCAGCAGTTTATACGGGAATAGCAATCAGCCCCAGCATTTT; cdr3_aa: CASSLYGNSNQPQHF
clone_size: -; d_call: -; j_call: TRBJ2-7; v_call: TRBV30; cdr3_nt: TGTGCCTGGAACAGGGACAACTCCTACGAGCAGTACTTC; cdr3_aa: CAWNRDNSYEQYF
clone_size: few; d_call: TRBD2; j_call: TRBJ2-1; v_call: TRBV7-3; cdr3_nt: TGTGCCAGCAGCTTAAGGCCTAGCGGGAGCAATGAGCAGTTCTTC; cdr3_aa: CASSLRPSGSNEQFF
clone_size: -; d_call: TRBD2; j_call: TRBJ2-5; v_call: TRBV4-3; cdr3_nt: TGCGCCAGCAGCCAAGATATATGGCGACTAGCGGGGGACCAAGAGACCCAGTACTTC; cdr3_aa: CASSQDIWRLAGDQETQYF
clone_size: -; d_call: TRBD1; j_call: TRBJ1-3; v_call: TRBV5-1; cdr3_nt: TGCGCCAGCAGCTTTGACAGGGGGCCTGGAAACACCATATATTTT; cdr3_aa: CASSFDRGPGNTIYF
clone_size: -; d_call: -; j_call: TRBJ1-1; v_call: TRBV27; cdr3_nt: TGTGCCAGCAGTTTGCAGGGAGCGGACACTGAAGCTTTCTTT; cdr3_aa: CASSLQGADTEAFF